The source of this T cell receptor (beta chain) is a study of blood T cell repertoires in COVID-19. Turning to the study itself: Collection of acute and convalescent COVID-19 samples took place in the United States, Italy and Spain.

All enrollees were roughly 18 to 89 years old and from 25 or so US areas. Two negative PCRs, clearance, or symptom resolution characterized the recovered Cohort 3 donors. The CDR3 extends over 17 amino acids. Germline V lookup: CDR1 LNHDA, CDR2 SQIVND (reference sequence). Trimming at V came to 1 base and at J to 4 bases, leaving 11 bases not matched to a gene. In the authors' workflow: Reference gene primer amplification gave estimated nucleated cell counts. Generated by immunoSEQ multiplex PCR, the TCRdb table keeps only in-frame clones and is missing some. D and trimming were read from the DNA, whereas the V and J calls and clone size are those reported in that table. Of about 270,000 clones listed, around 92% were seen once; the top ten hold less than 2%.

The chain is built from TRBV19 and TRBJ2-5; 8 bases fit TRBD2. This receptor was obtained from an older woman who had recovered from COVID-19. The specimen was PBMCs or T cells enriched from blood (not recorded which). CDR3 sequence reads: CASSIAGTREFVETQYF. Written as DNA, the CDR3 is TGTGCCAGTAGTATAGCCGGGACTAGAGAATTTGTAGAGACCCAGTACTTC. Variable domain in full (rest from reference TRBV19 and TRBJ2-5): DGGITQSPKYLFRKEGQNVTLSCEQNLNHDAMYWYRQDPGQGLRLIYYSQIVNDFQKGDIAEGYSVSREKKESFPLTVTSAQKNPTAFYLCASSIAGTREFVETQYFGPGTRLLVL.